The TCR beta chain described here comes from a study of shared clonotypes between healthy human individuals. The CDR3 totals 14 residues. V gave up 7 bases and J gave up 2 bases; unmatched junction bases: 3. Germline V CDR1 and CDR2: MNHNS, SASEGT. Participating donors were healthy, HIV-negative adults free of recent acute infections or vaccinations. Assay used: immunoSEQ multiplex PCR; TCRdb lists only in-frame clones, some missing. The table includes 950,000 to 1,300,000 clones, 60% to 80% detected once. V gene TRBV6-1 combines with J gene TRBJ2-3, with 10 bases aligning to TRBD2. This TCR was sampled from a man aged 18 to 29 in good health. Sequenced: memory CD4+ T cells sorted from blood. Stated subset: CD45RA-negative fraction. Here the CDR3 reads CASTSGRTTDTQYF. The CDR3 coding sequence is TGTGCCAGCACTAGCGGGAGAACCACAGATACGCAGTATTTT.